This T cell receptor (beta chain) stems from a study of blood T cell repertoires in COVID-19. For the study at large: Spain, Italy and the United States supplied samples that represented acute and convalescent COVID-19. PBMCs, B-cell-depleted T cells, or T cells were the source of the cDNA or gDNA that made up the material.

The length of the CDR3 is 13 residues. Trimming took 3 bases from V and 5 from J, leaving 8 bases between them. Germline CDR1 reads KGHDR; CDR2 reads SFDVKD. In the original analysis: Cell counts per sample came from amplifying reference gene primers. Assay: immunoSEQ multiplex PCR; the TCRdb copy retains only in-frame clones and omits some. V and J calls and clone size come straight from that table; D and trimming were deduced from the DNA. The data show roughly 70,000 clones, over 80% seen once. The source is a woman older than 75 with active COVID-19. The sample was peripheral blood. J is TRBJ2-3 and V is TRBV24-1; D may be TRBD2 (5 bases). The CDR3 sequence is CATSDHTRDTQYF. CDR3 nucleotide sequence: TGTGCCACCAGTGATCATACTAGAGATACGCAGTATTTT.